Listed below are T cell receptor beta chains from one sample, sequenced in a study of PD-L1 blockade in urothelial cancer. Generated by immunoSEQ multiplex PCR, the TCRdb table keeps only in-frame clones and is missing some. Of tens of thousands of clones in the sample, 65% to 90% were seen once. The sequencing here drew on PBMCs, taken around atezolizumab (anti-PD-L1) treatment. These receptors were taken from a man aged 70-80 years with urothelial cancer. Each CDR3 is given with its conserved first and last residue. A D gene is named only where the DNA matches it firmly. Size values are once, few and many counts, or a class for expanded clones, and some rows have none.

TRBV7-2	-	-	TRBJ1-5	CASSLARGGIAQHF	TGTGCCAGCAGCTTAGCAAGGGGCGGAATCGCCCAGCATTTT
TRBV6-4	-	TRBD1	TRBJ1-2	CASSARRQGSDYGYTF	TGTGCCAGCAGTGCACGCCGACAGGGGTCAGACTATGGCTACACCTTC
TRBV18	-	TRBD2	TRBJ2-1	CASSPTSGRSSYNEQFF	TGTGCCAGCTCACCGACTAGCGGGAGGAGCTCCTACAATGAGCAGTTCTTC
TRBV7-2	once	TRBD2	TRBJ2-7	CASSSTLAGGEQYF	TGTGCCAGCAGCTCTACCCTAGCGGGAGGTGAGCAGTACTTC
TRBV7-9	-	-	TRBJ2-1	CASSLSLGGSYNEQFF	TGTGCCAGCAGCCTCTCCTTAGGGGGCTCCTACAATGAGCAGTTCTTC
TRBV19	-	-	TRBJ2-1	CASMKEVGYNEQFF	TGTGCCAGTATGAAGGAGGTGGGATACAATGAGCAGTTCTTC
TRBV23-1	-	TRBD1	TRBJ2-7	CATQGARLFSYEQYF	TGCGCCACCCAGGGGGCCCGCCTGTTCTCCTACGAGCAGTACTTC
TRBV7-8	few	-	TRBJ2-2	CASSFQTGEAGTGELFF	TGTGCCAGCAGCTTCCAGACGGGAGAAGCGGGCACCGGGGAGCTGTTTTTT
TRBV19	-	TRBD1	TRBJ2-4	CASSRGTAWDIQYF	TGTGCCAGTAGTAGAGGGACAGCCTGGGACATTCAGTACTTC
TRBV10-1	-	-	TRBJ2-1	CASSESLAVGEQFF	TGCGCCAGCAGTGAGTCCCTAGCCGTCGGGGAGCAGTTCTTC
TRBV28	-	-	TRBJ1-4	CASTRRQDANEKLFF	TGTGCCAGCACCCGTCGACAGGACGCTAATGAAAAACTGTTTTTT
TRBV5-6	once	-	TRBJ1-4	CASSSTGTTNEKLFF	TGTGCCAGCAGCTCAACCGGGACAACTAATGAAAAACTGTTTTTT
TRBV5-1	-	TRBD1	TRBJ1-4	CASSSGGQYNEKLFF	TGCGCCAGCAGCTCCGGGGGACAGTACAATGAAAAACTGTTTTTT
TRBV9	-	-	TRBJ2-3	CASSLGGDSDTQYF	TGTGCCAGCAGCCTAGGGGGGGACTCAGATACGCAGTATTTT
TRBV4-1	-	-	TRBJ2-3	CASSPLLAQGDGQYF	TGCGCCAGCAGCCCACTCCTGGCCCAGGGCGATGGGCAGTATTTT
TRBV4-2	-	-	TRBJ1-3	CASSQDRTAFGNTIYF	TGTGCCAGCAGCCAAGATAGAACAGCCTTTGGAAACACCATATATTTT
TRBV10-3	-	TRBD2	TRBJ2-2	CAIRSGTSGRDTGELFF	TGTGCCATCAGGTCCGGGACTAGCGGGAGAGACACCGGGGAGCTGTTTTTT
TRBV7-2	once	TRBD2	TRBJ2-3	CASSSRLAGGPGSTDTQYF	TGTGCCAGCAGCAGCAGACTAGCGGGAGGGCCGGGGAGCACAGATACGCAGTATTTT
TRBV30	-	-	TRBJ1-1	CAWSVQVYTEAFF	TGTGCCTGGAGTGTACAGGTGTACACTGAAGCTTTCTTT
TRBV19	-	TRBD1	TRBJ1-5	CASSTGGQGHQPQHF	TGTGCCAGTAGTACAGGAGGACAGGGGCATCAGCCCCAGCATTTT
TRBV7-9	once	-	TRBJ1-1	CASSLQDTEAFF	TGTGCCAGCAGCTTACAGGACACTGAAGCTTTCTTT